This entry is about one T cell receptor beta chain. Its antigen is not known. The data were obtained in a study of neoadjuvant anti-PD-1 for oral cavity cancer. Study observations and caveats: Higher pretreatment blood Treg/Th17 ratios correlated with higher pretreatment blood and lower post-treatment tumor TCRbeta clonality.

Time point described: after neoadjuvant nivolumab, at surgical resection. Using immunoSEQ multiplex PCR, the repertoire was profiled, and TCRdb retains in-frame clones only, with some absent. The sample lists about 23,000 clones, more than 20% occurring once. Germline V gene data show CDR1 as SGHRS and CDR2 as YFSETQ. There are 14 residues in the CDR3. Trimming removed 0 bases at V and 6 bases at J, with 12 bases between. This specimen consisted of tumor tissue, obtained after nivolumab (anti-PD-1) treatment. The chain carries TRBV5-1 and TRBJ1-2; D might be TRBD1 (5 bases). The source of this sequence is a person between 35 and 79 years old with oral cavity squamous cell carcinoma. The CDR3 is CASSLDGQWDGYTF. The CDR3, as DNA: TGCGCCAGCAGCTTGGACGGACAATGGGATGGCTACACCTTC.